This TCR beta chain was obtained from a study of identical twins. Study findings and constraints: Out-of-frame alpha sequences shared between twins exhibited an excess of low generation probability. Models underestimated how often monozygotic twins shared out-of-frame TCR alpha. A lower insertion count was a feature of abundant cord blood beta clonotypes, with no such feature in memory repertoires.

Remarks on this clonotype: What it binds is not known.

Germline V gene data show CDR1 as LNHNV and CDR2 as YYDKDF (reference sequence). The germline V and J ends were trimmed by 10 bases and 3 bases, with 16 bases remaining between them. The CDR3 sequence is 14 residues long. It was template switching that added a universal primer site, and there were unique molecular identifiers on the cDNA. TCRdb re-called the 5' RACE reads through MiXCR, storing one row per CDR3 protein. The sample carries 350,000 or so distinct CDR3 sequences, 7% to 9.5% recorded once. J is TRBJ1-5 and V is TRBV15; D is undetermined. This receptor was obtained from a woman aged 45-65 years in good health. Sequenced: naive T cells sorted from blood. This chain's CDR3 is CAISEADFNQPQHF. CDR3 bases: TGTGCCATTTCGGAGGCGGACTTCAATCAGCCCCAGCATTTT.